This paragraph reports one T cell receptor (beta chain). This record belongs to a study of blood T cell repertoires in COVID-19. Study as a whole: Samples representing acute and convalescent COVID-19 were sourced from the United States, Italy and Spain. PBMCs, B-cell-depleted T cells, or T cells provided the cDNA or gDNA that made up the material.

The germline V gene has CDR1 SGHAT and CDR2 FQNNGV. The CDR3 sequence is 17 residues long. Trimming cost V 0 bases and J 2 bases; bases outside gene matches: 4. Authors' data handling: Researchers report that nucleated cell counts were estimated from reference gene primer amplification. Profiled with immunoSEQ multiplex PCR; TCRdb holds only in-frame clones, not every one. V, J and clone size were drawn from that table, and D and trimming were deduced from the DNA. The sample lists 190,000 or so clones; 85% were seen once. This receptor was identified in a man aged 35 to 55 who had recovered from COVID-19. Sequencing was performed on PBMCs or T cells enriched from blood (not recorded which). The chain is built from TRBV11-2 and TRBJ2-7; 13 nucleotides line up with TRBD2. The CDR3 sequence is CASSLELAGGPPYEQYF. CDR3 sequence (DNA): TGTGCCAGCAGCTTAGAACTAGCGGGAGGGCCCCCCTACGAGCAGTACTTC.